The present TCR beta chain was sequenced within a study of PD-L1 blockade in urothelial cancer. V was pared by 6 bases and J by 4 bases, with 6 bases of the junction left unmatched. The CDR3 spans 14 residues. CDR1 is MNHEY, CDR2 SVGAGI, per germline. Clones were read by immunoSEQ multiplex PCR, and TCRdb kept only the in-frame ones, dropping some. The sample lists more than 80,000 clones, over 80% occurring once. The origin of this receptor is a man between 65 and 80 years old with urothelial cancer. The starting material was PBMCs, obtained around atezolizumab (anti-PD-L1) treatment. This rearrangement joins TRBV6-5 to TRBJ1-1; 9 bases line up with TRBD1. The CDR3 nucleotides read TGTGCCAGCAGGACTAAGACAGGGGGCACTGAAGCTTTCTTT. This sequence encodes CASRTKTGGTEAFF.